The 20 T cell receptor beta chains reported below all come from one sample, sequenced in a study of PD-1 blockade in mismatch repair-deficient tumors. TCRdb's table, derived via immunoSEQ multiplex PCR, lists solely in-frame clones and lacks some. The top ten clones hold about 2.6% of a sample with fewer than 100,000 clones, over 70% of them seen once. Sample: peripheral blood, taken 12 weeks after starting pembrolizumab. These receptors came from an adult with mismatch repair-deficient cancer.

The genes are TRBV19 and TRBJ2-7; 15 bases agree with TRBD2. The V gene's germline CDR1 is LNHDA and CDR2 SQIVND (reference sequence). Trimming cost V 4 bases and J 0 bases; bases outside gene matches: 10. The CDR3 covers 19 residues. The CDR3 bases are TGTGCCAGTAGTAATTACCACGGACTAGCGGGAGGGACCTCCTACGAGCAGTACTTC. Its translation is CASSNYHGLAGGTSYEQYF.

The CDR3 loop reads CASSYSRVRRETQYF. DNA for the CDR3: TGTGCCAGCAGTTACTCGAGGGTTCGGAGAGAGACCCAGTACTTC. V and J are TRBV6-6 and TRBJ2-5, with D perhaps matching TRBD2 (5 bases). V lost 0 bases and J 4 bases, leaving 12 bases between the germline ends. There are 15 residues in the CDR3. CDR1 is MNHNY, CDR2 SVGAGI, per germline (reference sequence).

In its sample, this clone was seen a few times. The chain carries TRBV27 and TRBJ2-5; the match to TRBD2 covers 8 bases. Germline-derived CDR1 and CDR2 are MNHEY and SMNVEV (reference sequence). The CDR3 runs to 15 residues. V lost 4 bases, J lost 5 bases, and 9 bases stayed unmatched. CDR3 loop: CASSSGTRSLETQYF. DNA of the CDR3: TGTGCCAGCAGTTCAGGGACTAGGAGTTTGGAGACCCAGTACTTC.

The chain uses TRBV5-1 and TRBJ2-3; the D call may be TRBD1 or TRBD2 (6 bases each). Germline V gives CDR1 SGHRS, CDR2 YFSETQ. V was cut by 1 base and J by 1 base, with 16 bases left in between. The CDR3 has 17 residues. The CDR3 loop reads CASSLTPKGGGTDTQYF. In DNA, the CDR3 is TGCGCCAGCAGCTTGACCCCAAAGGGGGGTGGCACAGATACGCAGTATTTT.

This clone showed up just once. CDR3 in amino acids: CASSPRQGGNEKLFF. As DNA, the CDR3 is TGTGCCAGCTCACCACGACAGGGGGGGAATGAAAAACTGTTTTTT. The genes are TRBV18 and TRBJ1-4, with TRBD1 identical over 9 bases. Germline CDR1 and CDR2: KGHSH and LQKENI. Trimming at V came to 1 base and at J to 5 bases, leaving 2 bases not matched to a gene. The CDR3 runs 15 residues.

This chain links TRBV18 with TRBJ2-3; the D gene is possibly TRBD1 (6 bases). CDR1 is KGHSH and CDR2 is LQKENI in the germline V gene. Between the trimmed V and J ends, which lost 6 bases and 3 bases, there was a span of 22 bases. CDR3 length equals 17 residues. As DNA, the CDR3 is TGTGCCAGCTCGTTAGGGGTACAGGGAAGGTCGACAGATACGCAGTATTTT. Amino acids: CASSLGVQGRSTDTQYF. Looking up the rest from reference TRBV18 and TRBJ2-3 gives the full variable domain: NAGVMQNPRHLVRRRGQEARLRCSPMKGHSHVYWYRQLPEEGLKFMVYLQKENIIDESGMPKERFSAEFPKEGPSILRIQQVVRGDSAAYFCASSLGVQGRSTDTQYFGPGTRLTVL.

The genes are TRBV2 and TRBJ1-2, with D unresolved. V lost 1 base to trimming and J lost 5 bases, with 2 bases between them. Germline CDR1 and CDR2: SNHLY and FYNNEI. CDR3 size: 11 residues. CDR3 bases: TGTGCCAGCAGTGAAGAATATGGCTACACCTTC. Protein sequence: CASSEEYGYTF. Full variable domain (outside the CDR3, taken from reference TRBV2 and TRBJ1-2): EPEVTQTPSHQVTQMGQEVILRCVPISNHLYFYWYRQILGQKVEFLVSFYNNEISEKSEIFDDQFSVERPDGSNFTLKIRSTKLEDSAMYFCASSEEYGYTFGSGTRLTVV.

CDR3 sequence (DNA): TGCGCCAGCAAACATCCTGGGACTGGAGCCTACGAGCAGTACTTC. Its translation: CASKHPGTGAYEQYF. The genes are TRBV5-1 and TRBJ2-7; tentatively, D is TRBD2 (6 bases). Germline CDR1 and CDR2: SGHRS and YFSETQ. The CDR3 is 15 amino acids. V lost 6 bases to trimming and J lost 2 bases, with 18 bases between them.

The J gene is TRBJ1-4, the V gene TRBV5-1; 8 nucleotides match TRBD1. The V segment lost 6 bases and the J segment 11 bases; nucleotides outside the gene matches: 12. The CDR3 runs to 14 residues. Germline lookup yields CDR1 SGHRS and CDR2 YFSETQ. Written as DNA, the CDR3 is TGCGCCAGCACTTGGGGACAGGCGGAGGATAAACTGTTTTTT. Translation: CASTWGQAEDKLFF. The variable domain in full, completed from reference TRBV5-1 and TRBJ1-4, reads KAGVTQTPRYLIKTRGQQVTLSCSPISGHRSVSWYQQTPGQGLQFLFEYFSETQRNKGNFPGRFSGRQFSNSRSEMNVSTLELGDSALYLCASTWGQAEDKLFFGSGTQLSVL.

The sample holds a few counts of this clone. The CDR3: CASSVGSGWGETQYF. DNA of the CDR3: TGTGCCAGCAGCGTCGGTAGCGGTTGGGGGGAGACCCAGTACTTC. This chain links TRBV7-3 with TRBJ2-5; a weak D match, TRBD2 (6 bases). V dropped 5 bases and J dropped 5 bases, with 18 bases sitting between them. Germline V gives CDR1 SGHTA, CDR2 FQGTGA. The CDR3 loop spans 15 amino acids.

There are a few counts of this clone. The chain couples TRBV6-1 to TRBJ1-2; TRBD1 matches 7 bases. The length of the CDR3 is 12 residues. The V and J ends lost 11 bases and 0 bases, in that order; junction bases with no gene match: 3. CDR1 is MNHNS and CDR2 is SASEGT in the germline V gene. The CDR3 DNA reads TGTGCCGTCGGGACAGCTAACTATGGCTACACCTTC. Translated, it gives CAVGTANYGYTF.

J is TRBJ2-1 and V is TRBV27; TRBD1 aligns across 9 bases. The J segment lost 8 bases and the V segment lost 2 bases, leaving 10 bases of the junction unmatched. Germline V gene lookup returns CDR1 MNHEY and CDR2 SMNVEV (reference sequence). The CDR3 runs 16 residues. The CDR3 loop is CASSLNPGQGWDEQFF. The DNA of the CDR3 is TGTGCCAGCAGTTTAAACCCAGGACAGGGGTGGGATGAGCAGTTCTTC.

This chain connects TRBV7-2 to TRBJ1-3; D possibly corresponds to TRBD1 (6 bases). This CDR3 spans 16 amino acids. Between the trimmed V and J ends, which lost 1 base and 4 bases, there was a span of 14 bases. In germline, CDR1 is SGHTA, CDR2 FQGNSA. In nucleotides, the CDR3 is TGTGCCAGCAGCTTAGGGCAGGGGTATGTGGGAAACACCATATATTTT. Residues: CASSLGQGYVGNTIYF.

This clone came up once. The chain couples TRBV7-9 to TRBJ1-3; D not certain. This CDR3 comprises 14 residues. V dropped 5 bases and J dropped 3 bases, with 11 bases sitting between them. Per germline, CDR1 SEHNR and CDR2 FQNEAQ (reference sequence). CDR3 region: CASSPPGIGNTIYF. CDR3 nucleotide sequence: TGTGCCAGCAGCCCCCCCGGGATTGGAAACACCATATATTTT. The full variable domain, its missing parts supplied by reference TRBV7-9 and TRBJ1-3, is DTGVSQNPRHKITKRGQNVTFRCDPISEHNRLYWYRQTLGQGPEFLTYFQNEAQLEKSRLLSDRFSAERPKGSFSTLEIQRTEQGDSAMYLCASSPPGIGNTIYFGEGSWLTVV.

Note on this clone: Mismatch with germline at one junction end may stem from a read error. The chain joins TRBV5-4 to TRBJ2-7, with 7 bases fitting TRBD2. Germline V gene data show CDR1 as SGHNT and CDR2 as YYREEE (reference sequence). The CDR3 extends over 14 amino acids. CDR3 coding DNA: TGCGCCAGCAGCCCCTCTAGCGGATCCTACGAGCAGTACTTC. Protein: CASSPSSGSYEQYF.

This chain uses TRBV27 with TRBJ1-1; no firm D call. Germline V lookup: CDR1 MNHEY, CDR2 SMNVEV (reference sequence). The CDR3 loop spans 16 amino acids. The V and J ends lost 6 bases and 0 bases respectively, with 17 bases between them. The CDR3 loop is CASRWEVGNMNTEAFF. CDR3 in DNA: TGTGCCAGCAGGTGGGAGGTTGGGAATATGAACACTGAAGCTTTCTTT.

The rearrangement uses TRBV2 and TRBJ2-3, with D possibly being TRBD1 (5 bases). CDR1 and CDR2 from the germline V gene are SNHLY and FYNNEI. V lost 7 bases and J lost 3, with 14 bases in between. The CDR3 is made up of 14 amino acids. The DNA of the CDR3 is TGTGCCAGCAACAAGGACATGGGGACAGATACGCAGTATTTT. Translation gives CASNKDMGTDTQYF.

V and J are TRBV19 and TRBJ1-5; D remains ambiguous. Between the trimmed V and J ends, which lost 5 bases and 6 bases, there was a span of 8 bases. This CDR3 is 12 amino acids long. CDR1 LNHDA and CDR2 SQIVND come from the germline V gene (reference sequence). This chain's CDR3 is CASSWNLQPQHF. CDR3 bases: TGTGCCAGTAGTTGGAATCTTCAGCCCCAGCATTTT.

The chain combines TRBV5-1 with TRBJ2-1; weak D call: TRBD1 (5 bases). This CDR3 has 15 residues. Germline V gene lookup returns CDR1 SGHRS and CDR2 YFSETQ. Trimming took off 0 bases at V and 0 bases at J, with 7 bases between the two ends. Here the CDR3 reads CASSLGQSSYNEQFF. CDR3 nucleotide sequence: TGCGCCAGCAGCTTGGGACAGAGCTCCTACAATGAGCAGTTCTTC.

This clone was seen more than once but under ten times. V usage is TRBV6-6 and J usage is TRBJ2-3, with 9 nucleotides matching TRBD1. With 5 bases clipped from V and 2 bases from J, the junction kept 5 bases outside the gene matches. CDR1 is MNHNY, CDR2 SVGAGI, per germline (reference sequence). This CDR3 is built from 15 residues. The CDR3 spells CASSHRGRFTDTQYF. As DNA, the CDR3 is TGTGCCAGCAGTCACAGGGGGCGCTTCACAGATACGCAGTATTTT.